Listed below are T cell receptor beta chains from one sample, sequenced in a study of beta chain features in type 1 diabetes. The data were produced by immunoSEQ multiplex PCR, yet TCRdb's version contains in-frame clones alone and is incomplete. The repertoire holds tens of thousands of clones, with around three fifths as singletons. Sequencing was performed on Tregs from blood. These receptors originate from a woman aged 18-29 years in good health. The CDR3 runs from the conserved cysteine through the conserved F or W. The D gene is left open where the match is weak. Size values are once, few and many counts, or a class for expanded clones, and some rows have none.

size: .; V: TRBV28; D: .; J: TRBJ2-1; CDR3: CASSPFVARGSSYNEQFF; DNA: TGTGCCAGCAGCCCTTTCGTTGCAAGGGGGAGCTCCTACAATGAGCAGTTCTTC
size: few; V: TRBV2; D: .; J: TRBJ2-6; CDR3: CASSLERSGANVLTF; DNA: TGTGCCAGCAGTCTGGAGCGCTCTGGGGCCAACGTCCTGACTTTC
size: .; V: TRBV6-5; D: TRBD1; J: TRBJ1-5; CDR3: CASKGAGGVQPQHF; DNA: TGTGCCAGCAAGGGGGCAGGGGGCGTTCAGCCCCAGCATTTT
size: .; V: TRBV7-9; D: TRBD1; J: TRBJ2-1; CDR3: CASGDRSYNEQFF; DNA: TGTGCCAGCGGGGACAGGTCCTACAATGAGCAGTTCTTC
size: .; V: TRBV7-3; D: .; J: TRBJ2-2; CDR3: CASSSSPRNTGELFF; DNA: TGTGCCAGCAGCTCATCCCCCAGAAACACCGGGGAGCTGTTTTTT
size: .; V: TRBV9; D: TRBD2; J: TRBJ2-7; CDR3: CASSVGLAGGPSYEQYF; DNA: TGTGCCAGCAGCGTAGGACTAGCGGGGGGCCCCTCCTACGAGCAGTACTTC
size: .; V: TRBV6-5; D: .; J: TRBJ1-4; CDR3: CASSRTVSGEKLFF; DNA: TGTGCCAGCAGTCGCACGGTGTCCGGTGAAAAACTGTTTTTT
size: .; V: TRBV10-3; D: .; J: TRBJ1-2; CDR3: CAISESGGNSFGYTF; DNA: TGTGCCATCAGTGAGTCAGGGGGAAATAGCTTTGGCTACACCTTC
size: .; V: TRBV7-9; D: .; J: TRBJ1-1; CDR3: CASSFGTLNTEAFF; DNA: TGTGCCAGCAGCTTCGGGACACTGAACACTGAAGCTTTCTTT
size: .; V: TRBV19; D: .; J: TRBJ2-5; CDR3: CASSYAIEETQYF; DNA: TGTGCCAGTAGTTACGCTATAGAAGAGACCCAGTACTTC
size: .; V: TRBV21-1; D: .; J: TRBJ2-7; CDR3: CASRGLAGPSSYEQYF; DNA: TGTGCCAGCAGGGGACTCGCGGGACCGAGCTCCTACGAGCAGTACTTC